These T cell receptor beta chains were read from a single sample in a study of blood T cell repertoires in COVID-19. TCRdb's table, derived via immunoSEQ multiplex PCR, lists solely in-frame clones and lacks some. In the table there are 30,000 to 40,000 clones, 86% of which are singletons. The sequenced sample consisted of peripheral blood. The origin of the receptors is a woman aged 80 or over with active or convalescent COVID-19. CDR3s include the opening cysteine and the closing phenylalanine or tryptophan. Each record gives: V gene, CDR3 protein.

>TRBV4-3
CASRILYSSYNSPLHF
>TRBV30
CAWSGDNSNQPQHF
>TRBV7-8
CASSRSTGLEKLFF
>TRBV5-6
CASLLQGLNTEAFF
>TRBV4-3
CASSQELGREGQPQHF
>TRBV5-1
CASSLLGQGINEQFF
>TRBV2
CASLRDRGETQYF
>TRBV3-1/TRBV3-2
CASSQAQGLYNEQFF
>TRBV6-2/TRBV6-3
CASSHAGDSYNEQFF
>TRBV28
CASSFWDRGHLSTDTQYF
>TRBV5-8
CASRRGSGNTIYF
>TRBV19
CASSPGERQTYEQYF
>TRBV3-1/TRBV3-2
CASSQVGGDTEAFF
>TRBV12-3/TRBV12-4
CASSSGLAGTF